The clone carrying this TCR beta chain was picked up a small number of times. The data stem from a study of T cells after yellow fever vaccination. TCRdb re-called the 5' RACE reads through MiXCR, storing one row per CDR3 protein. The top ten hold over 11% of the sample, which has hundreds of thousands of distinct CDR3 sequences, around an eighth seen once. CDR1 and CDR2 (germline): GTSNPN, SVGIG (reference sequence). Between the trimmed V and J ends, which lost 0 bases and 6 bases, there was a span of 15 bases. The CDR3 runs 14 residues. Sequences were derived from PBMCs, sampled on the day of the yellow fever booster vaccination. This chain connects TRBV30 to TRBJ2-7; D perhaps matches TRBD1 (6 bases). The receptor comes from a man aged 30 to 39 who received the YFV17D yellow fever vaccine. The CDR3 spells CAWSVLRGTSEQYF. CDR3 in DNA: TGTGCCTGGAGTGTATTGAGGGGGACGAGCGAGCAGTACTTC. The whole variable domain, remainder taken from reference TRBV30 and TRBJ2-7, is SQTIHQWPATLVQPVGSPLSLECTVEGTSNPNLYWYRQAAGRGLQLLFYSVGIGQISSEVPQNLSASRPQDRQFILSSKKLLLSDSGFYLCAWSVLRGTSEQYFGPGTRLTVT.